This TCR beta chain was profiled in a study of blood T cells in healthy people across ages. There are a few counts of this clonotype. The germline CDR1 and CDR2 sequences are MNHEY and SMNVEV (reference sequence). V dropped 7 bases and J dropped 7; count of bases not matched to a gene: 7. This CDR3 region has 13 residues. A sample-barcoded 5' primer and a J-beta primer mix were used in a second PCR of roughly 6 to 11 cycles. TCRdb reanalysed the 5' RACE reads using MiXCR and keeps one entry per CDR3 protein. The profile shows 550,000 to 750,000 distinct CDR3 sequences, 20% to 25% of them singletons. The chain links TRBV27 to TRBJ1-2; 9 bases are a match to TRBD1. This clonotype was sampled from a man in his sixties or seventies in good health. The sequenced material came from blood. CDR3 region: CASTGTGILGYTF. The CDR3 region has the DNA TGTGCCAGCACCGGGACAGGGATCCTTGGCTACACCTTC.